The rows below give T cell receptor beta chains drawn from one sample of a study of T-cell memory formation after mild COVID-19. TCRdb reanalysed the 5' RACE reads using MiXCR and keeps one entry per CDR3 protein. The data contain some 160,000 distinct CDR3 sequences, around 30% of them singletons. The sequenced material came from PBMCs or a T cell subset sorted from them (not recorded which). The receptors stem from an adult woman who had mild COVID-19 (a few samples of this study predate the infection). Cell type and time point are not known. Both conserved end residues are part of each CDR3. A D gene is named only where the DNA matches it firmly. Some rows mark clone size as missing; the rest say once, few, many or name a class of expanded clone.

size: many
V: TRBV30
D: TRBD2
J: TRBJ2-7
DNA: TGTGCCTCGGAGCCGGGACTAGCGGGAAGTACGGGCTACGAGCAGTACTTC
CDR3: CASEPGLAGSTGYEQYF

size: -
V: TRBV27
D: -
J: TRBJ2-2
DNA: TGTGCCAGCAGAGCCTTCGGGACATTGAAGACCGGGGAGCTGTTTTTT
CDR3: CASRAFGTLKTGELFF

size: -
V: TRBV2
D: TRBD1
J: TRBJ1-2
DNA: TGTGCCAGCAGAACGGGACAGCCTCCCTATGGCTACACCTTC
CDR3: CASRTGQPPYGYTF

size: -
V: TRBV5-1
D: TRBD1
J: TRBJ2-7
DNA: TGCGCCAGCAGGGCCGGACAGGGTCCCTCCTACGAGCAGTACTTC
CDR3: CASRAGQGPSYEQYF

size: -
V: TRBV5-1
D: -
J: TRBJ2-3
DNA: TGCGCCAGCAGCTTGGAAGTCTACGGCACAGATACGCAGTATTTT
CDR3: CASSLEVYGTDTQYF

size: few
V: TRBV5-1
D: -
J: TRBJ2-7
DNA: TGCGCCAGCAGCTCCCGCGATCGGTCCCATGGGGGGTCCTACGAGCAGTACTTC
CDR3: CASSSRDRSHGGSYEQYF

size: -
V: TRBV5-1
D: TRBD2
J: TRBJ2-1
DNA: TGCGCCAGCAGCCCCGGCTGGGGAGCGGGGGAAAGCAATGAGCAGTTCTTC
CDR3: CASSPGWGAGESNEQFF

size: -
V: TRBV5-1
D: -
J: TRBJ2-2
DNA: TGCGCCAGCAGCCTGGCGGGCTATTCGAAGCTGTTTTTT
CDR3: CASSLAGYSKLFF

size: -
V: TRBV6-6
D: -
J: TRBJ1-2
DNA: TGTGCCAGCAGTTACTCAGACAGGAACTATGGCTACACCTTC
CDR3: CASSYSDRNYGYTF

size: -
V: TRBV14
D: -
J: TRBJ1-2
DNA: TGTGCCAGCAGCCAAGTGGGCGGGCACTATGGCTACACCTTC
CDR3: CASSQVGGHYGYTF

size: -
V: TRBV12-3/TRBV12-4
D: -
J: TRBJ2-7
DNA: TGTGCCAGCAGTTTAGCGGGAGTCTCCTCCTACGAGCAGTACTTC
CDR3: CASSLAGVSSYEQYF

size: -
V: TRBV6-5
D: -
J: TRBJ1-5
DNA: TGTGCCAGCAGTGGATGGGGGCCAAATCAGCCCCAGCATTTT
CDR3: CASSGWGPNQPQHF

size: few
V: TRBV12-3/TRBV12-4
D: -
J: TRBJ1-4
DNA: TGTGCCAGCAGTTTTCAGGGATATAATGAAAAACTGTTTTTT
CDR3: CASSFQGYNEKLFF

size: few
V: TRBV4-1
D: TRBD1
J: TRBJ2-3
DNA: TGCGCCAGCAGCCAAGGAACAGGGGCAGATACGCAGTATTTT
CDR3: CASSQGTGADTQYF

size: -
V: TRBV10-3
D: -
J: TRBJ2-7
DNA: TGTGCCATCAGTGAGTCGGGGTGGGACGAGCAGTACTTC
CDR3: CAISESGWDEQYF

size: -
V: TRBV6-1
D: TRBD1
J: TRBJ2-7
DNA: TGTGCCAGCAGTGAAGCGGCGGGACAGGCCTCCTACGAGCAGTACTTC
CDR3: CASSEAAGQASYEQYF

size: few
V: TRBV20-1
D: TRBD1
J: TRBJ2-1
DNA: TGCAGTGCGGAGGGACAGGGTGCGTACAATGAGCAGTTCTTC
CDR3: CSAEGQGAYNEQFF

size: many
V: TRBV20-1
D: -
J: TRBJ2-3
DNA: TGCAGTGCCTCAAGAAATACGCAGTATTTT
CDR3: CSASRNTQYF

size: few
V: TRBV12-3/TRBV12-4
D: -
J: TRBJ1-2
DNA: TGTGCCAGCAGTTTAGTCCTGGCCAGGATGGATGGCTACACCTTC
CDR3: CASSLVLARMDGYTF

size: few
V: TRBV24-1
D: -
J: TRBJ2-1
DNA: TGTGCCACCAGTGATTACACAGGGTCGAGCTCCTACAATGAGCAGTTCTTC
CDR3: CATSDYTGSSSYNEQFF

size: -
V: TRBV28
D: -
J: TRBJ1-2
DNA: TGTGCCAGCAGTTTGGTAGGGGGAAAGAATGGCTACACCTTC
CDR3: CASSLVGGKNGYTF

size: -
V: TRBV15
D: TRBD1
J: TRBJ2-1
DNA: TGTGCCACCAGCAGCCTCACAGGGGGTTCCTACAATGAGCAGTTCTTC
CDR3: CATSSLTGGSYNEQFF

size: few
V: TRBV14
D: -
J: TRBJ2-7
DNA: TGTGCCAGCAGCCGGACTTTCCCCTACGAGCAGTACTTC
CDR3: CASSRTFPYEQYF

size: -
V: TRBV4-1
D: -
J: TRBJ2-3
DNA: TGCGCCAGCAGCCCTTTGGGTCGTAGCACAGATACGCAGTATTTT
CDR3: CASSPLGRSTDTQYF

size: -
V: TRBV2
D: -
J: TRBJ2-3
DNA: TGTGCCAGCAGGCCCGGGGGTAGCACAGATACGCAGTATTTT
CDR3: CASRPGGSTDTQYF

size: -
V: TRBV12-3/TRBV12-4
D: -
J: TRBJ2-2
DNA: TGTGCCAGCAGTTGGGTCTTGAACACCGGGGAGCTGTTTTTT
CDR3: CASSWVLNTGELFF

size: -
V: TRBV4-1
D: TRBD2
J: TRBJ2-5
DNA: TGCGCCAGCAGCCTCCTAGCGGGGGGAATAGAGACCCAGTACTTC
CDR3: CASSLLAGGIETQYF

size: -
V: TRBV3-1
D: -
J: TRBJ2-6
DNA: TGTGCCAGCAGCCAAGTGGCCAGGAGCTCTGGGGCCAACGTCCTGACTTTC
CDR3: CASSQVARSSGANVLTF

size: -
V: TRBV9
D: TRBD1
J: TRBJ1-2
DNA: TGTGCCAGCAGCGGATGGGGACAGGGAGGACGCGGCTACACCTTC
CDR3: CASSGWGQGGRGYTF

size: -
V: TRBV29-1
D: -
J: TRBJ2-1
DNA: TGCAGCGTAAAGAGCCGGTCCTACAATGAGCAGTTCTTC
CDR3: CSVKSRSYNEQFF

size: few
V: TRBV6-5
D: TRBD1
J: TRBJ1-5
DNA: TGTGCCAGCAGTGCCGGGACAGGGATCAATCAGCCCCAGCATTTT
CDR3: CASSAGTGINQPQHF

size: few
V: TRBV6-2/TRBV6-3
D: -
J: TRBJ2-6
DNA: TGTGCCAGCAGTTACGGGGTCTCCGGGGCCAACGTCCTGACTTTC
CDR3: CASSYGVSGANVLTF

size: -
V: TRBV27
D: -
J: TRBJ2-1
DNA: TGTGCCAGCTCACCAACCGGTGGCAGCTCCTACAATGAGCAGTTCTTC
CDR3: CASSPTGGSSYNEQFF

size: -
V: TRBV29-1
D: TRBD1
J: TRBJ2-7
DNA: TGCAGCGTAGCGACAGGGGACGGCTCCTACGAGCAGTACTTC
CDR3: CSVATGDGSYEQYF

size: many
V: TRBV7-9
D: TRBD1
J: TRBJ1-6
DNA: TGTGCCAGCAGCTCATTAGGACAGGGAAATTCACCCCTCCACTTT
CDR3: CASSSLGQGNSPLHF

size: -
V: TRBV12-3/TRBV12-4
D: -
J: TRBJ2-1
DNA: TGTGCCAGCAGTTTGAGGTGGGAGGCAAGGGAGCAGTTCTTC
CDR3: CASSLRWEAREQFF

size: -
V: TRBV5-1
D: -
J: TRBJ2-2
DNA: TGCGCCAGCAGCTACTACGGGAACACCGGGGAGCTGTTTTTT
CDR3: CASSYYGNTGELFF

size: -
V: TRBV7-9
D: -
J: TRBJ1-1
DNA: TGTGCCAGCAGCTCCCCACCGTGGAACACTGAAGCTTTCTTT
CDR3: CASSSPPWNTEAFF

size: -
V: TRBV20-1
D: -
J: TRBJ2-2
DNA: TGCAGTGTTAAGTCAGGGAACACCGGGGAGCTGTTTTTT
CDR3: CSVKSGNTGELFF

size: few
V: TRBV7-9
D: -
J: TRBJ2-7
DNA: TGTGCCAGCAGTTTTCCCCCCCCTTACGAGCAGTACTTC
CDR3: CASSFPPPYEQYF

size: -
V: TRBV7-2
D: -
J: TRBJ1-1
DNA: TGTGCCAGCAGCTTACACAGGGATTCCACTGAAGCTTTCTTT
CDR3: CASSLHRDSTEAFF

size: -
V: TRBV9
D: -
J: TRBJ1-5
DNA: TGTGCCAGCAGCAAGCACACAGGGTTGGGCAATCAGCCCCAGCATTTT
CDR3: CASSKHTGLGNQPQHF

size: -
V: TRBV20-1
D: -
J: TRBJ2-3
DNA: TGCAGGGCTACTGCGGACGTTTCTAGCACAGATACGCAGTATTTT
CDR3: CRATADVSSTDTQYF

size: few
V: TRBV7-2
D: TRBD2
J: TRBJ2-7
DNA: TGTGCCAGCGCGGTAGCGGGAGCCTCCTACGAGCAGTACTTC
CDR3: CASAVAGASYEQYF

size: few
V: TRBV11-1
D: TRBD2
J: TRBJ2-7
DNA: TGTGCCAGCAGCTCGCGACTAGCGGGCGCCGAGCAGTACTTC
CDR3: CASSSRLAGAEQYF

size: few
V: TRBV24-1
D: TRBD1
J: TRBJ2-1
DNA: TGTGCCACCAGTGCCCGGGACAGGGCTAATGAGCAGTTCTTC
CDR3: CATSARDRANEQFF

size: -
V: TRBV3-1
D: TRBD1
J: TRBJ2-1
DNA: TGTGCCAGCAGCCTGGGGACAGGGAATTACAATGAGCAGTTCTTC
CDR3: CASSLGTGNYNEQFF

size: -
V: TRBV29-1
D: -
J: TRBJ2-7
DNA: TGCAGCGTTGTGAGGGAACCGACCTACGAGCAGTACTTC
CDR3: CSVVREPTYEQYF